This T cell receptor (beta chain) appears in the sequencing data of a study of beta chain features in type 1 diabetes. Whole-study results and caveats: Sequencing used cDNA, and cells with high TCR expression could therefore be over-represented. Type 1 diabetes patients had TCRB CDR3s that were shorter (moderately but significantly so) in all four CD4+ subsets. PCR could preferentially amplify shorter templates, alike in patients and controls.

CDR1 and CDR2 from the germline V gene are SGHAT and FQNNGV. The CDR3 has 15 residues. V was cut by 2 bases and J by 2 bases, with 10 bases left in between. The investigators reverse transcribed all of the isolated RNA, so they sequenced expressed TCRB transcripts. TCRdb's table, derived via immunoSEQ multiplex PCR, lists solely in-frame clones and lacks some. The data show about 150,000 clones, roughly an eighth seen once. One heparinised blood draw averaging about 120 mL was given by each donor. Regarding this clone: Its matching antigen is unknown.

The sequencing sample was made of central memory CD4+ T cells from blood. The gene calls are TRBV11-2 and TRBJ1-5; no reliable D call. This TCR was recovered from a man between 18 and 29 years old with type 1 diabetes. The CDR3 nucleotides are TGTGCCAGCAGCTTAATGGGCCGGCGCAATCAGCCCCAGCATTTT. Translation gives CASSLMGRRNQPQHF.